This T cell receptor (beta chain) was captured by sequencing in a study of CD8 T cells in ankylosing spondylitis. At least ten counts were recorded for this clonotype. Using its own MiXCR run on the 5' RACE reads, TCRdb lists one record per CDR3 protein. Of roughly 220,000 distinct CDR3 sequences listed, 10% to 13% are singletons. This clonotype originated in a male donor with ankylosing spondylitis or in good health (not recorded which). The source material was blood, either unsorted or a sorted T cell fraction (not recorded which).

The CDR3 sequence is CASSLTNAGARTGELFF. DNA for the CDR3: TGTGCCAGCAGCTTAACGAATGCAGGGGCGCGGACCGGGGAGCTGTTTTTT. V usage is TRBV7-3 and J usage is TRBJ2-2, with D perhaps matching TRBD1 (6 bases). Trimming removed 0 bases from V and 5 bases from J, with 16 bases in between. The CDR3 runs to 17 residues. CDR1 is SGHTA and CDR2 is FQGTGA in the germline V gene.